Included here is one T cell receptor (beta chain) sequence, with context. The data were obtained in a study of blood T cell repertoires in COVID-19. Overall study: Material from acute and convalescent COVID-19 was sourced from the United States, Italy and Spain.

The CDR3 sequence is 15 residues long. V was trimmed by 5 bases and J by 2 bases, leaving 13 bases between them. CDR1 and CDR2 from the germline V gene are LNHDA and SQIVND (reference sequence). Generated by immunoSEQ multiplex PCR, the TCRdb table keeps only in-frame clones and is missing some. Here the sample spans around 71,000 clones, roughly 82% being singletons. The sequencing input was peripheral blood. The TCR originated in a woman aged 80 or over with active or convalescent COVID-19. The genes are TRBV19 and TRBJ1-3, with a tentative D call TRBD1 (5 bases). This CDR3 is CASSPSRDAGNTIYF. The CDR3 coding sequence is TGTGCCAGTAGTCCCTCGCGGGACGCTGGAAACACCATATATTTT.